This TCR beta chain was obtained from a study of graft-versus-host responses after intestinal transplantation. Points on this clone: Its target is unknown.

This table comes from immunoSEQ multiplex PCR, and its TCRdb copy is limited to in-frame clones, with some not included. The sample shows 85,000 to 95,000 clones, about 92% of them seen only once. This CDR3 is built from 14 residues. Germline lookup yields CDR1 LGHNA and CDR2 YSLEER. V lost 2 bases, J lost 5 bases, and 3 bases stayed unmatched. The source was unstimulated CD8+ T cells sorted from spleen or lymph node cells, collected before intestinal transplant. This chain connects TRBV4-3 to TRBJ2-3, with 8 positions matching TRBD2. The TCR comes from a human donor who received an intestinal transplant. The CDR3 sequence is CASSQLAGLDTQYF. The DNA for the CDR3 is TGCGCCAGCAGCCAACTAGCGGGTTTAGATACGCAGTATTTT.